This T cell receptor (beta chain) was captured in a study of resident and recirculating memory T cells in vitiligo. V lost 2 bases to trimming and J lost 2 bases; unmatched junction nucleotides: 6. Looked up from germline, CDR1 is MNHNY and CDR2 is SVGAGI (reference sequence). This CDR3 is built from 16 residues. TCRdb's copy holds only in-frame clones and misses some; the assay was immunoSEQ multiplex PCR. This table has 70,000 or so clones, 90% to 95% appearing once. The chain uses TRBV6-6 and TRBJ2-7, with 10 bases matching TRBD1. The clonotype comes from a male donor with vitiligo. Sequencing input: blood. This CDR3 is CASSYQTGGWTYEQYF. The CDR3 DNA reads TGTGCCAGCAGTTACCAGACAGGGGGCTGGACCTACGAGCAGTACTTC.